This passage covers 20 T cell receptor beta chains from one sample sequenced in a study of cytomegalovirus exposure and HLA in healthy donors (dated by TCRdb to 2016 to 2017). The method behind the library was the immunoSEQ multiplex PCR assay. The multiplex PCR relied on a mix of 60 forward primers for TCR Vbeta segments and 13 reverse primers for TCR Jbeta segments. The table was pulled from immuneACCESS by TCRdb, which kept in-frame rearrangements only. Such tables lose some clones; where checked, under half of the loss comes from unresolved V genes, and the rest has no known cause. The sample has under 200,000 clones on record, about 70% of them singletons. The ten largest clones capture around 1.9% of the sample. The sequencing sample was made of PBMCs. All receptors come from a woman in her twenties or thirties in good health and CMV-seronegative.

This chain uses TRBV7-9 with TRBJ2-1, with D uncertain. The CDR3 is 15 amino acids. V was cut by 1 base and J by 0 bases, with 7 bases left in between. Germline values: CDR1 SEHNR, CDR2 FQNEAQ (reference sequence). The CDR3: CASSLVLSSYNEQFF. Written as DNA, the CDR3 is TGTGCCAGCAGCTTAGTGTTGAGCTCCTACAATGAGCAGTTCTTC.

V usage is TRBV5-1 and J usage is TRBJ1-1; 8 nucleotides match TRBD1. V lost 4 bases to trimming and J lost 0 bases; unmatched junction nucleotides: 5. Germline V CDR1 and CDR2: SGHRS, YFSETQ. This CDR3 has 15 amino acids. The CDR3 DNA follows: TGCGCCAGCAGCCTACAGGGGGGATTGAACACTGAAGCTTTCTTT. This encodes CASSLQGGLNTEAFF.

This clone has only a few counts. The chain joins TRBV2 to TRBJ2-3; D possibly corresponds to TRBD2 (5 bases). This CDR3 region has 14 residues. Germline V gene sequence: CDR1 SNHLY, CDR2 FYNNEI. The ends were cut back, 7 bases at V and 2 bases at J, with 13 bases in the middle. The CDR3 loop is CASKSGYITDTQYF. The CDR3 region has the DNA TGTGCCAGCAAAAGCGGCTACATCACAGATACGCAGTATTTT. Complete variable domain (other parts from reference TRBV2 and TRBJ2-3): EPEVTQTPSHQVTQMGQEVILRCVPISNHLYFYWYRQILGQKVEFLVSFYNNEISEKSEIFDDQFSVERPDGSNFTLKIRSTKLEDSAMYFCASKSGYITDTQYFGPGTRLTVL.

This chain connects TRBV19 to TRBJ1-2, with a possible D match to TRBD1 (5 bases). The CDR3 is 15 residues long. Per germline, CDR1 LNHDA and CDR2 SQIVND (reference sequence). V was trimmed by 3 bases and J by 8 bases, leaving 19 bases between them. CDR3 DNA: TGTGCCAGTAGTATCCAAGCCGACAGTTTATTCGGCTACACCTTC. This codes for CASSIQADSLFGYTF. Combining the CDR3 with reference TRBV19 and TRBJ1-2 gives the whole variable domain DGGITQSPKYLFRKEGQNVTLSCEQNLNHDAMYWYRQDPGQGLRLIYYSQIVNDFQKGDIAEGYSVSREKKESFPLTVTSAQKNPTAFYLCASSIQADSLFGYTFGSGTRLTVV.

This chain links TRBV5-1 with TRBJ2-7; TRBD1 matches at 7 bases. The J segment lost 1 base and the V segment lost 0 bases, leaving 1 base of the junction unmatched. The CDR3 consists of 14 residues. Germline-derived CDR1 and CDR2 are SGHRS and YFSETQ. CDR3 bases: TGCGCCAGCAGCTTGGCGGGACAGTCCTACGAGCAGTACTTC. As protein: CASSLAGQSYEQYF.

There are a few counts of this clone. The chain combines TRBV7-9 with TRBJ2-1; TRBD1 matches 7 bases. There are 13 residues in the CDR3. Unmatched junction bases numbered 4, after V lost 3 bases and J lost 8 bases. The germline CDR1 and CDR2 sequences are SEHNR and FQNEAQ (reference sequence). The CDR3 here is CASSLVQGHEQFF. The CDR3 DNA is TGTGCCAGCAGCTTGGTACAGGGGCATGAGCAGTTCTTC. Combining the CDR3 with reference TRBV7-9 and TRBJ2-1 gives the whole variable domain DTGVSQNPRHKITKRGQNVTFRCDPISEHNRLYWYRQTLGQGPEFLTYFQNEAQLEKSRLLSDRFSAERPKGSFSTLEIQRTEQGDSAMYLCASSLVQGHEQFFGPGTRLTVL.

This clone was detected once. The rearrangement links TRBV4-3 to TRBJ2-1; TRBD2 matches at 13 bases. The junction had 12 bases not matched to a gene; V was cut back by 0 bases and J by 7 bases. Germline V lookup: CDR1 LGHNA, CDR2 YSLEER. This CDR3 has 19 amino acids. CDR3 in DNA: TGCGCCAGCAGCCAAGATCGGACTAGCGGGAGAGCTTATTTGAATGAGCAGTTCTTC. This translates into CASSQDRTSGRAYLNEQFF.

The rearrangement uses TRBV7-9 and TRBJ2-1, with 9 bases fitting TRBD2. Losses at the gene ends were 6 bases for V and 2 bases for J; bases not matched to a gene: 8. The CDR3 has 16 amino acids. Germline V gives CDR1 SEHNR, CDR2 FQNEAQ (reference sequence). The CDR3 DNA reads as TGTGCCAGCAGTCTCCCGGGCGGGGGGGCCTACAATGAGCAGTTCTTC. Encoded protein: CASSLPGGGAYNEQFF. Full variable domain (outside the CDR3, taken from reference TRBV7-9 and TRBJ2-1): DTGVSQNPRHKITKRGQNVTFRCDPISEHNRLYWYRQTLGQGPEFLTYFQNEAQLEKSRLLSDRFSAERPKGSFSTLEIQRTEQGDSAMYLCASSLPGGGAYNEQFFGPGTRLTVL.

The rearrangement joins TRBV2 to TRBJ1-3; D remains ambiguous. Germline values: CDR1 SNHLY, CDR2 FYNNEI. Trimming removed 4 bases from V and 3 bases from J, with 10 bases in between. CDR3 length: 14 residues. DNA for the CDR3: TGTGCCAGCAGTGGACTCACCGGTGGAAACACCATATATTTT. This sequence encodes CASSGLTGGNTIYF. Supplemented by reference TRBV2 and TRBJ1-3, the full variable domain reads EPEVTQTPSHQVTQMGQEVILRCVPISNHLYFYWYRQILGQKVEFLVSFYNNEISEKSEIFDDQFSVERPDGSNFTLKIRSTKLEDSAMYFCASSGLTGGNTIYFGEGSWLTVV.

V is TRBV5-8 and J is TRBJ2-6; 7 nucleotides line up with TRBD1. Germline-derived CDR1 and CDR2 are SGHTS and YDEGEE. V trimming: 1 base; J trimming: 0 bases; junction bases outside the gene matches: 4. There are 17 residues in the CDR3. For the CDR3, the DNA is TGTGCCAGCAGCTTGACGACAGGGAGCTCTGGGGCCAACGTCCTGACTTTC. Amino acid sequence: CASSLTTGSSGANVLTF.

The chain employs TRBV21-1 and TRBJ2-1; the table's D call TRBD2 went unverified against the DNA. TRBV21-1 is given as a pseudogene. This CDR3 is built from 18 residues. DNA for the CDR3: TGTGCCAGCAGCAAAGTTCCTAGCGGGGGGGGAAGTTACAATGAGCAGTTCTTC. Its translation is CASSKVPSGGGSYNEQFF.

The chain carries TRBV6-1 and TRBJ1-5, with TRBD1 as a possible D gene (6 bases). The CDR3 has 15 residues. V was trimmed by 4 bases and J by 4 bases, leaving 14 bases between them. Germline V gene sequence: CDR1 MNHNS, CDR2 SASEGT. The CDR3 DNA follows: TGTGCCAGCAGTGGGGGCACTAGGGGGAATCAGCCCCAGCATTTT. Translated, it gives CASSGGTRGNQPQHF.

The chain combines TRBV5-1 with TRBJ2-7; weak D call: TRBD1 (5 bases). Between the trimmed V and J ends, which lost 4 bases and 4 bases, there was a span of 9 bases. Germline loops: CDR1 SGHRS, CDR2 YFSETQ. CDR3 length equals 12 residues. The DNA for the CDR3 is TGCGCCAGCAGCGTGAACAGGTACGAGCAGTACTTC. Protein: CASSVNRYEQYF. The full variable domain, its missing parts supplied by reference TRBV5-1 and TRBJ2-7, is KAGVTQTPRYLIKTRGQQVTLSCSPISGHRSVSWYQQTPGQGLQFLFEYFSETQRNKGNFPGRFSGRQFSNSRSEMNVSTLELGDSALYLCASSVNRYEQYFGPGTRLTVT.

The chain combines TRBV9 with TRBJ2-7; 8 nucleotides agree with TRBD1. J was trimmed by 4 bases and V by 3 bases; bases with no gene match: 6. Germline V lookup: CDR1 SGDLS, CDR2 YYNGEE. The CDR3 extends over 14 amino acids. Written as DNA, the CDR3 is TGTGCCAGCAGCGGGACAGGGTATGGGTACGAGCAGTACTTC. Translation gives CASSGTGYGYEQYF.

V usage is TRBV19 and J usage is TRBJ1-2; D ambiguous. V lost 3 bases, J lost 4 bases, and 18 bases lay in between. CDR3 length: 16 amino acids. Germline-derived CDR1 and CDR2 are LNHDA and SQIVND (reference sequence). CDR3 residues: CASSIDSVVLAYGYTF. The CDR3 DNA sequence: TGTGCCAGTAGTATTGACTCGGTCGTTCTGGCCTATGGCTACACCTTC.

The chain is built from TRBV7-2 and TRBJ1-5, with D unresolved. The V end was cut by 5 bases, the J end by 0 bases, with 11 bases between. The CDR3 totals 15 residues. CDR1 is SGHTA, CDR2 FQGNSA, per germline. The CDR3 loop reads CASSHTVNSNQPQHF. The CDR3 nucleotides are TGTGCCAGCAGCCACACAGTGAATAGCAATCAGCCCCAGCATTTT.

This clone was recorded a few times. The chain combines TRBV5-1 with TRBJ2-4; 7 bases align to TRBD1. Germline V gene data show CDR1 as SGHRS and CDR2 as YFSETQ. The V and J ends lost 4 bases and 6 bases, in that order; junction bases with no gene match: 7. The CDR3 runs to 14 residues. This CDR3 reads CASSPGTAGNIQYF. CDR3 coding DNA: TGCGCCAGCAGCCCCGGGACAGCTGGAAACATTCAGTACTTC.

This clone was counted a few times. This sequence joins TRBV6-1 and TRBJ2-1, with D perhaps matching TRBD1 (6 bases). The germline CDR1 and CDR2 sequences are MNHNS and SASEGT. This CDR3 region has 14 residues. Trimming removed 4 bases from V and 3 bases from J, with 10 bases in between. CDR3 nucleotides: TGTGCCAGCAGTGTCAAGGGGGACTACAATGAGCAGTTCTTC. Translation gives CASSVKGDYNEQFF.

The chain carries TRBV6-5 and TRBJ1-2, with D possibly matching TRBD1 (6 bases). Germline CDR1 is MNHEY and CDR2 is SVGAGI. Trimming took off 0 bases at V and 6 bases at J, with 8 bases between the two ends. The CDR3 loop spans 13 amino acids. CDR3 region: CASSYSTGNGYTF. DNA for the CDR3: TGTGCCAGCAGTTACTCGACAGGAAATGGCTACACCTTC.

V usage is TRBV10-3 and J usage is TRBJ1-1, with 8 bases identical to TRBD1. The CDR3 runs 15 residues. V lost 3 bases, J lost 10 bases, and 13 bases stayed unmatched. CDR1 is ENHRY, CDR2 SYGVKD, per germline. CDR3 loop: CAISDPQGAVFAAFF. The DNA of the CDR3 is TGTGCCATCAGTGATCCCCAGGGGGCCGTCTTTGCAGCTTTCTTT.